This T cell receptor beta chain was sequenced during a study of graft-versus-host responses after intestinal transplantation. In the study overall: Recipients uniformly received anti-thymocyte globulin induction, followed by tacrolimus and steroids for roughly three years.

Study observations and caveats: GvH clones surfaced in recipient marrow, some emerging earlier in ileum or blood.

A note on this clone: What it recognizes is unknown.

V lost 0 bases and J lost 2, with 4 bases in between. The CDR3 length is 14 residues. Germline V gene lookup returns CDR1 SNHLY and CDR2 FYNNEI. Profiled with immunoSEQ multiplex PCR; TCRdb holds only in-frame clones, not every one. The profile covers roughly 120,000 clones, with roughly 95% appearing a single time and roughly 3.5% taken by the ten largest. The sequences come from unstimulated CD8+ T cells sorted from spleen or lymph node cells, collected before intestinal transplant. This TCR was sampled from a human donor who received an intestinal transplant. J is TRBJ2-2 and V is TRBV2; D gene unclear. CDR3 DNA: TGTGCCAGCAGTGAAGCACCCAACACCGGGGAGCTGTTTTTT. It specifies CASSEAPNTGELFF. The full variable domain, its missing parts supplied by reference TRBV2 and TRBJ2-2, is EPEVTQTPSHQVTQMGQEVILRCVPISNHLYFYWYRQILGQKVEFLVSFYNNEISEKSEIFDDQFSVERPDGSNFTLKIRSTKLEDSAMYFCASSEAPNTGELFFGEGSRLTVL.